This paragraph covers one T cell receptor beta chain sequence. Antigen: not known. The source of the sample is a study of T cell repertoires in cytomegalovirus infection. Points from the study as a whole: Cumulative public TCR beta family frequency identified CMV carriers with the relevant HLA.

Each CDR3 protein gets one entry after TCRdb re-called the reads with MiXCR. The data hold about 530,000 distinct CDR3 sequences, with 26% observed a single time. Sequenced input: PBMCs. The receptor comes from a human donor in good health (CMV status not recorded). Some clones in this sample may be carry-over from other donors' samples.

DNA of the CDR3: TGTGCCAGCAGTTTACTCAGGGGACATAATTCACCCCTCCACTTT. It translates to CASSLLRGHNSPLHF. This rearrangement joins TRBV27 to TRBJ1-6; D is perhaps TRBD1 (6 bases). The CDR3 is 15 residues long. Germline CDR1 is MNHEY and CDR2 is SMNVEV (reference sequence). The V end was cut by 2 bases, the J end by 5 bases, with 10 bases between.